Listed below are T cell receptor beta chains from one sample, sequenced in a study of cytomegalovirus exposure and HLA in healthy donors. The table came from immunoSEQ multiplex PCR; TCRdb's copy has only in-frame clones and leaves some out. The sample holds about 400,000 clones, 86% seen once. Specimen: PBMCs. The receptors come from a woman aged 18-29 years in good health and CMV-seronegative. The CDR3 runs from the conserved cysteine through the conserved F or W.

CDR3: CASSLRTGELFF
J: TRBJ2-2
V: TRBV28

CDR3: CASRIQHSPTDTQYF
J: TRBJ2-3
V: TRBV6-1

CDR3: CATSRTSGTIETQYF
J: TRBJ2-5
V: TRBV15

CDR3: CASSLAGTGGGFF
J: TRBJ2-1
V: TRBV11-2

CDR3: CASRSTGGHEQYF
J: TRBJ2-7
V: TRBV7-9

CDR3: CAWSGARVETQYF
J: TRBJ2-5
V: TRBV30

CDR3: CSVATENTGELFF
J: TRBJ2-2
V: TRBV29-1

CDR3: CASSPHPDRNSPLHF
J: TRBJ1-6
V: TRBV18

CDR3: CASSERVRSYEQYF
J: TRBJ2-7
V: TRBV2

CDR3: CASRGSPLSYEQYF
J: TRBJ2-7
V: TRBV10-2

CDR3: CASSGQGQTLHF
J: TRBJ1-6
V: TRBV2

CDR3: CASSYLASANTGELFF
J: TRBJ2-2
V: TRBV6-5

CDR3: CASSWGQGGYEQYF
J: TRBJ2-7
V: TRBV27

CDR3: CASSLGTSGVSEQYF
J: TRBJ2-7
V: TRBV11-2

CDR3: CASSLAWEEVADTQYF
J: TRBJ2-3
V: TRBV5-6

CDR3: CASSEDRDEQFF
J: TRBJ2-1
V: TRBV2

CDR3: CASSDPCISYNEQFF
J: TRBJ2-1
V: TRBV2

CDR3: CAWRRSATNEKLFF
J: TRBJ1-4
V: TRBV30

CDR3: CASGGRGGTETQYF
J: TRBJ2-5
V: TRBV5-8

CDR3: CASSTDRGQAGYGYTF
J: TRBJ1-2
V: TRBV16

CDR3: CASSAPGLASETQYF
J: TRBJ2-5
V: TRBV4-2

CDR3: CASSSRTIAGEGDEQFF
J: TRBJ2-1
V: TRBV6-9

CDR3: CASSLVGQGMNTEAFF
J: TRBJ1-1
V: TRBV7-2

CDR3: CASSQDSTGQGYSGANVLTF
J: TRBJ2-6
V: TRBV14

CDR3: CASSLQLDPQGGEQYF
J: TRBJ2-7
V: TRBV28